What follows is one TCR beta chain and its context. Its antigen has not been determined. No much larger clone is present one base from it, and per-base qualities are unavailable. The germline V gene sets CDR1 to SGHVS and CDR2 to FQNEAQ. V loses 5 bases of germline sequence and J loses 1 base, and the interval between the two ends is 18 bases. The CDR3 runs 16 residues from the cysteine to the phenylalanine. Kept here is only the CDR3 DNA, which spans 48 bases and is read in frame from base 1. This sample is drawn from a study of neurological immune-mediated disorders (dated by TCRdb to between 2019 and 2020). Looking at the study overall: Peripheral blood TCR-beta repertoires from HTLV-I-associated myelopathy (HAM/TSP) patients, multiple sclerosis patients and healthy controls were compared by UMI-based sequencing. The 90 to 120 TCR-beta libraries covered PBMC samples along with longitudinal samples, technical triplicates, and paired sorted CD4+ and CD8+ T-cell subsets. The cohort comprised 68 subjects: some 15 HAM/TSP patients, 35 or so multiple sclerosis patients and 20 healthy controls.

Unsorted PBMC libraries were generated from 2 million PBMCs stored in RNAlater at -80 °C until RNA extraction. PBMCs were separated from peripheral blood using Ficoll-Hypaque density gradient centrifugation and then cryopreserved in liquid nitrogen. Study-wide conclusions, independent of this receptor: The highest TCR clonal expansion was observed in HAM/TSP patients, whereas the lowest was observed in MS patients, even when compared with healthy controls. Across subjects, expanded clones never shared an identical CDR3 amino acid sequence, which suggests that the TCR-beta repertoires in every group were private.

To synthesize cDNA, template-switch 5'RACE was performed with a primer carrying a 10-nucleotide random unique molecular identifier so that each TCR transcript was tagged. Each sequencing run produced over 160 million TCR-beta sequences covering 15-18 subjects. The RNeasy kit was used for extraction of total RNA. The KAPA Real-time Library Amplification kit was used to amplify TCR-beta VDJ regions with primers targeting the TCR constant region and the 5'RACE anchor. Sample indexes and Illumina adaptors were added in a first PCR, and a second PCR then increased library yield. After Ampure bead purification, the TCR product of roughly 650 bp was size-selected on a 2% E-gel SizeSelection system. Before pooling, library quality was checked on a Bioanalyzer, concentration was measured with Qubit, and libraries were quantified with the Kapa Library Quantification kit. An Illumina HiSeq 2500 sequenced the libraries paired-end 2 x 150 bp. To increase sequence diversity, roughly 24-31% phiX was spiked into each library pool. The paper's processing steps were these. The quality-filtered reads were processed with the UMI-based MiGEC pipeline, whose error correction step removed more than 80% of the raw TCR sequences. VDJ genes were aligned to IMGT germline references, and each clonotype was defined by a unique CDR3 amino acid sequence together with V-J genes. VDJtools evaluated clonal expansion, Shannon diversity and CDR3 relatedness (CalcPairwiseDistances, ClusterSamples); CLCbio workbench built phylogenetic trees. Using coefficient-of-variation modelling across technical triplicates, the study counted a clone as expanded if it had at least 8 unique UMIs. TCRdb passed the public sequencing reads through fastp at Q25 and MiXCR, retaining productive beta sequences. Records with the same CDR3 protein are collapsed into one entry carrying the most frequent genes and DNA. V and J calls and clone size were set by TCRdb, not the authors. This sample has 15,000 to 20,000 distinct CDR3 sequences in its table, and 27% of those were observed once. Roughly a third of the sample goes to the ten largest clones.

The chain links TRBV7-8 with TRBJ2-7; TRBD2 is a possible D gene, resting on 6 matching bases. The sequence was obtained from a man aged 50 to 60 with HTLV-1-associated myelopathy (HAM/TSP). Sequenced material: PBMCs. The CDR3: CASSPRWVAVSYEQYF. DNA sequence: TGTGCCAGCAGCCCCCGGTGGGTAGCGGTATCCTACGAGCAGTACTTC.